The 17 T cell receptor beta chains below all came from one sample that was sequenced in a study of Tregs in tolerant kidney transplant recipients. Produced via immunoSEQ multiplex PCR; TCRdb's table is partial and in-frame only. Altogether tens of thousands of clones are present, 91% being singletons, with the ten largest covering about 0.76%. The sequencing sample was made of Tregs from blood. The origin of the receptors is a human donor in good health.

V and J are TRBV5-4 and TRBJ2-3; 15 bases match TRBD2. CDR1 and CDR2 from the germline V gene are SGHNT and YYREEE (reference sequence). The CDR3 has 18 amino acids. The V and J ends lost 0 bases and 5 bases, in that order; junction bases with no gene match: 7. The CDR3 protein is CASSLAGLAGGRRDTQYF. As DNA, the CDR3 is TGTGCCAGCAGCTTGGCAGGACTAGCGGGAGGGCGGAGAGATACGCAGTATTTT.

V is TRBV10-1 and J is TRBJ2-1; D possibly matches TRBD1 or TRBD2 (5 bases each). CDR3 length: 16 amino acids. CDR1 and CDR2 (germline): WNHNN, SYGVQD (reference sequence). V was clipped by 0 bases and J by 8 bases, with 17 bases between them. CDR3 sequence: CASSESKGRAQYEQFF. As DNA, the CDR3 is TGCGCCAGCAGTGAGTCTAAGGGACGTGCCCAATATGAGCAGTTCTTC.

V usage is TRBV5-6 and J usage is TRBJ2-5; D not resolved. Germline values: CDR1 SGHDT, CDR2 YYEEEE. Trimming pared 5 bases from V and 2 bases from J, leaving 10 bases between. This CDR3 has 13 amino acids. The CDR3 sequence is CASRGGRQETQYF. CDR3 nucleotides: TGTGCCAGCAGGGGCGGACGACAAGAGACCCAGTACTTC.

This chain connects TRBV19 to TRBJ1-5; a possible D gene is TRBD1 (5 bases). V lost 5 bases and J lost 11, with 13 bases in between. The CDR3 sequence is 12 residues long. Germline V gene data show CDR1 as LNHDA and CDR2 as SQIVND (reference sequence). The CDR3 nucleotides are TGTGCCAGTAGTGTGCGGTTCAGGGCCCAGCATTTT. Its translation is CASSVRFRAQHF.

The sample holds one count of this clone. The chain uses TRBV6-5 and TRBJ2-1; 7 positions agree with TRBD1. The CDR3 consists of 15 residues. CDR1 MNHEY and CDR2 SVGAGI come from the germline V gene. V dropped 5 bases and J dropped 4; count of bases not matched to a gene: 8. The CDR3 nucleotides are TGTGCCAGCAGTAGACGAAGGGACAGATACAATGAGCAGTTCTTC. Translated, it gives CASSRRRDRYNEQFF.

This chain uses TRBV19 with TRBJ1-6; D is uncertain. Germline V gene lookup returns CDR1 LNHDA and CDR2 SQIVND (reference sequence). The CDR3 consists of 16 residues. V shed 7 bases and J shed 7 bases, with 20 bases lying between them. The DNA for the CDR3 is TGTGCCAGTACCAATGGGTCCATGATGTGGAATTCACCCCTCCACTTT. Residues: CASTNGSMMWNSPLHF.

The chain couples TRBV6-5 to TRBJ2-3, with 8 bases identical to TRBD2. This CDR3 region has 13 residues. Germline trimming cut 4 bases from V and 11 bases from J; bases unmatched to any gene: 8. Per the germline V gene, CDR1 is MNHEY and CDR2 is SVGAGI. The CDR3 sequence is CASSSPLSGGQYF. CDR3 bases: TGTGCCAGCAGTTCGCCCTTGAGCGGGGGGCAGTATTTT.

This chain links TRBV2 with TRBJ2-1, with TRBD2 matching over 8 bases. The CDR3 has 15 amino acids. Looked up from germline, CDR1 is SNHLY and CDR2 is FYNNEI. The junction had 13 bases not matched to a gene; V was cut back by 11 bases and J by 4 bases. CDR3 sequence (DNA): TGTGCCGTGCGGGGGGCGGAGAAGGGTTACAATGAGCAGTTCTTC. This encodes CAVRGAEKGYNEQFF.

The genes are TRBV9 and TRBJ1-2; 7 bases match TRBD1. Germline assignment: CDR1 SGDLS and CDR2 YYNGEE. The length of the CDR3 is 16 residues. V lost 3 bases to trimming and J lost 8 bases; unmatched junction nucleotides: 16. CDR3 sequence (DNA): TGTGCCAGCAGCGCGGGGGGACAGCTCGAAGGAAGAGGCTACACCTTC. Encoded protein: CASSAGGQLEGRGYTF. Full variable domain (missing parts from reference TRBV9 and TRBJ1-2): DSGVTQTPKHLITATGQRVTLRCSPRSGDLSVYWYQQSLDQGLQFLIQYYNGEERAKGNILERFSAQQFPDLHSELNLSSLELGDSALYFCASSAGGQLEGRGYTFGSGTRLTVV.

This clone was observed a few times. The chain is built from TRBV7-2 and TRBJ1-5; 10 nucleotides match TRBD1. Trimming at V came to 5 bases and at J to 4 bases, leaving 8 bases not matched to a gene. CDR1 is SGHTA and CDR2 is FQGNSA in the germline V gene. The CDR3 covers 16 residues. In nucleotides, the CDR3 is TGTGCCAGCAGCCAACGGGACAGGGGTTGGAATCAGCCCCAGCATTTT. This translates into CASSQRDRGWNQPQHF.

The chain couples TRBV18 to TRBJ1-2; D unclear. Looked up from germline, CDR1 is KGHSH and CDR2 is LQKENI. The V and J ends lost 5 bases and 4 bases respectively, with 14 bases between them. This CDR3 has 14 residues. CDR3 sequence: CASSGPGVIYGYTF. In DNA, the CDR3 is TGTGCCAGCTCAGGCCCAGGTGTAATCTATGGCTACACCTTC.

This sequence joins TRBV4-1 and TRBJ1-4, with TRBD1 matching over 12 bases. The CDR3 contains 17 residues. The ends lost 4 bases at V and 10 bases at J; junction bases unmatched: 13. Germline CDR1 MGHRA, CDR2 YSYEKL. The CDR3 sequence: CASSRGTGGDRLVKLFF. The CDR3 DNA reads as TGCGCCAGCAGCCGTGGGACAGGGGGCGATCGGCTAGTAAAACTGTTTTTT.

The V call is TRBV4-2, the J call TRBJ2-7, with D possibly called TRBD1 or TRBD2 (5 bases each). Looked up from germline, CDR1 is LGHNA and CDR2 is YNFKEQ. V gave up 4 bases and J gave up 7 bases, with 17 bases separating them. CDR3 length: 14 amino acids. CDR3 region: CASSPRDGLGEQYF. CDR3 coding DNA: TGTGCCAGCAGCCCCCGGGACGGCCTAGGGGAGCAGTACTTC.

The chain couples TRBV4-1 to TRBJ1-3, with no clear D. CDR1 and CDR2 (germline): MGHRA, YSYEKL. This CDR3 has 16 amino acids. Deletions cut 0 bases from V and 4 bases from J, with 13 bases between. The CDR3 protein is CASSQESRAWGNTIYF. CDR3 DNA sequence: TGCGCCAGCAGCCAAGAATCAAGGGCATGGGGAAACACCATATATTTT.

The rearrangement links TRBV6-6 to TRBJ1-2, with D maybe TRBD1 (5 bases). This CDR3 has 14 amino acids. Per germline, CDR1 MNHNY and CDR2 SVGAGI (reference sequence). Trimming pared 2 bases from V and 0 bases from J, leaving 7 bases between. The CDR3 bases are TGTGCCAGCAGTTACGCGACAGCTAACTATGGCTACACCTTC. Amino acid sequence: CASSYATANYGYTF.

The J gene is TRBJ2-3, the V gene TRBV5-1, with D possibly matching TRBD1 (5 bases). The CDR3 consists of 14 residues. CDR1 and CDR2 from the germline V gene are SGHRS and YFSETQ. Trimming removed 0 bases at V and 2 bases at J, with 7 bases between. The CDR3 here is CASSLDRFTDTQYF. The CDR3 nucleotides read TGCGCCAGCAGCTTGGACAGGTTCACAGATACGCAGTATTTT. Full variable domain (missing parts from reference TRBV5-1 and TRBJ2-3): KAGVTQTPRYLIKTRGQQVTLSCSPISGHRSVSWYQQTPGQGLQFLFEYFSETQRNKGNFPGRFSGRQFSNSRSEMNVSTLELGDSALYLCASSLDRFTDTQYFGPGTRLTVL.

The chain couples TRBV2 to TRBJ2-3, with TRBD2 matching 11 bases. There are 15 residues in the CDR3. Germline V CDR1 and CDR2: SNHLY, FYNNEI. V gave up 8 bases and J gave up 7 bases; unmatched junction bases: 11. In DNA form, the CDR3 reads TGTGCCAGCCAGACTAGCGGGGCCCGGGGTTATACGCAGTATTTT. Protein sequence: CASQTSGARGYTQYF.